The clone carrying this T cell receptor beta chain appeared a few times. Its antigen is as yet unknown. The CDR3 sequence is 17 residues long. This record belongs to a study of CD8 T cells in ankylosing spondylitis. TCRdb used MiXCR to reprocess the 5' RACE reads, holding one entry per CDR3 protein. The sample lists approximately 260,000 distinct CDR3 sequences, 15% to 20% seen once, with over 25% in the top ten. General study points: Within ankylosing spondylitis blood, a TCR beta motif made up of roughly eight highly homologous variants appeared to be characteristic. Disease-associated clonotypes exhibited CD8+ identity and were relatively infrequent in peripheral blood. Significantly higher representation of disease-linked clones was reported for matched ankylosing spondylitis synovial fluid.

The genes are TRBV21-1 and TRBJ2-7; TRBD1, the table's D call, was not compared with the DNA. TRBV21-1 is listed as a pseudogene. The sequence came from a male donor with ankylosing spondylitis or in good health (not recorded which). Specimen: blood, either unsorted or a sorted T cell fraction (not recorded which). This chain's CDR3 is CASSQPGGRDRPYEQYF. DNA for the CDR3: TGTGCCAGCAGCCAACCCGGGGGGCGGGACAGGCCCTACGAGCAGTACTTC.